Each of the 25 T cell receptor beta chains below was sequenced from the same sample in a study of blood T cell repertoires in COVID-19. TCRdb keeps only in-frame clones here, not all; method: immunoSEQ multiplex PCR. In the table there are about 32,000 clones, 90% of which are singletons. Sequencing was performed on peripheral blood. The receptors were sampled from a man aged 70 or older with active or convalescent COVID-19.

This chain uses TRBV24-1 with TRBJ2-5, with D possibly being TRBD2 (5 bases). The CDR3 is 14 amino acids. Trimming stripped 3 bases from V and 2 bases from J, with 9 bases between. Germline CDR1 is KGHDR and CDR2 is SFDVKD. CDR3 in DNA: TGTGCCACCAGTGATCGACGACTACAAGAGACCCAGTACTTC. Its translation is CATSDRRLQETQYF.

This sequence joins TRBV12-5 and TRBJ1-1, with a possible D match to TRBD1 (6 bases). The CDR3 runs to 15 residues. V shed 2 bases and J shed 4 bases, with 14 bases lying between them. The germline V gene encodes CDR1 LGHNT and CDR2 FRNRAP. CDR3 sequence (DNA): TGTGCTAGTGGTTTGTGGTATCAGGGGATCACTGAAGCTTTCTTT. It encodes CASGLWYQGITEAFF.

This clone was found a few times. V and J are TRBV5-6 and TRBJ1-4; possibly TRBD1 for D (6 bases). CDR3 length equals 14 residues. The germline V gene has CDR1 SGHDT and CDR2 YYEEEE. Trimming removed 2 bases at V and 7 bases at J, with 12 bases between. DNA for the CDR3: TGTGCCAGCAGCTTTAAACAGGGTGGTGAAAAACTGTTTTTT. It translates to CASSFKQGGEKLFF.

The rearrangement joins TRBV5-6 to TRBJ1-6; D uncertain. The V end lost 4 bases, the J end lost 12 bases, and 17 bases lay between the germline ends. Germline values: CDR1 SGHDT, CDR2 YYEEEE. This CDR3 comprises 14 residues. CDR3 coding DNA: TGTGCCAGCAGCCCGGGAGGATCCCTTGGACCCCTCCACTTT. Encoded protein: CASSPGGSLGPLHF.

The J gene is TRBJ1-5, the V gene TRBV4-2; 11 bases match TRBD1. CDR3 length equals 16 residues. Looked up from germline, CDR1 is LGHNA and CDR2 is YNFKEQ. The trim removed 5 bases at V and 1 base at J, leaving 4 bases unmatched. CDR3 region: CASSSGQGVSNQPQHF. The CDR3 DNA reads TGTGCCAGCAGCTCGGGACAGGGGGTAAGCAATCAGCCCCAGCATTTT.

This chain uses TRBV5-4 with TRBJ2-5; possible D gene TRBD1, 6 bases. This CDR3 contains 12 residues. V was cut by 4 bases and J by 5 bases, with 9 bases left in between. Germline CDR1 reads SGHNT; CDR2 reads YYREEE (reference sequence). CDR3 in amino acids: CASSRTGETQYF. The CDR3 DNA is TGTGCCAGCAGCAGAACAGGGGAGACCCAGTACTTC. Full variable domain (missing parts from reference TRBV5-4 and TRBJ2-5): ETGVTQSPTHLIKTRGQQVTLRCSSQSGHNTVSWYQQALGQGPQFIFQYYREEENGRGNFPPRFSGLQFPNYSSELNVNALELDDSALYLCASSRTGETQYFGPGTRLLVL.

The chain employs TRBV5-1 and TRBJ2-2, with D maybe TRBD1 (6 bases). Trimming removed 4 bases from V and 2 bases from J, with 15 bases in between. CDR1 and CDR2 (germline): SGHRS, YFSETQ. The CDR3 runs 16 residues. CDR3 sequence reads: CASSRIVQGNTGELFF. CDR3 coding DNA: TGCGCCAGCAGCCGTATCGTACAGGGAAACACCGGGGAGCTGTTTTTT.

The genes are TRBV10-3 and TRBJ1-5; TRBD1 is a possible D gene (6 bases). The CDR3 covers 13 residues. Germline V gene sequence: CDR1 ENHRY, CDR2 SYGVKD. The V gene lost 1 base and the J gene lost 7 bases, with 8 bases spanning the gap. For the CDR3, the DNA is TGTGCCATCAGTGAGTGGACAGACCAGCCCCAGCATTTT. Translated, it gives CAISEWTDQPQHF.

The chain is built from TRBV19 and TRBJ1-3, with D unclear. V was pared by 5 bases and J by 4 bases, with 12 bases between. Germline lookup yields CDR1 LNHDA and CDR2 SQIVND (reference sequence). This CDR3 has 14 amino acids. The CDR3 DNA reads as TGTGCCAGTAGTTCGGGAGGTACGGGAAACACCATATATTTT. Amino acid sequence: CASSSGGTGNTIYF.

The chain is built from TRBV11-2 and TRBJ2-5; 13 positions match TRBD2. Germline lookup yields CDR1 SGHAT and CDR2 FQNNGV. The CDR3 totals 18 residues. J lost 5 bases, V lost 5 bases, and 14 bases had no gene match. The CDR3 DNA reads TGTGCCAGCAGCCCGGGGCTCGGGACTAGCGGGGTCGGGGAGACCCAGTACTTC. Amino acid sequence: CASSPGLGTSGVGETQYF.

The J gene is TRBJ1-3, the V gene TRBV7-2; D not certain. The V gene's germline CDR1 is SGHTA and CDR2 FQGNSA. The V gene lost 1 base and the J gene lost 9 bases, with 7 bases spanning the gap. The CDR3 consists of 12 residues. The CDR3 loop is CASSLERATIYF. The CDR3 DNA sequence: TGTGCCAGCAGCTTAGAGCGGGCCACCATATATTTT.

The chain carries TRBV20-1 and TRBJ2-7; no reliable D call. Trimming took 3 bases from V and 6 from J, leaving 15 bases between them. The CDR3 contains 13 residues. The germline V gene has CDR1 DFQATT and CDR2 SNEGSKA (reference sequence). The CDR3 DNA reads as TGCAGTGCTAGTCACTCACTGATTGGCGAGCAGTACTTC. It is translated as CSASHSLIGEQYF.

In this sample, this clone turned up once. This chain connects TRBV29-1 to TRBJ1-2, with TRBD1 identical over 9 bases. The CDR3 has 14 residues. The ends lost 3 bases at V and 0 bases at J; junction bases unmatched: 2. CDR1 is SQVTM, CDR2 ANQGSEA, per germline. For the CDR3, the DNA is TGCAGCGTTGAGGACAGGGGTCCTAACTATGGCTACACCTTC. It encodes CSVEDRGPNYGYTF.

V usage is TRBV10-3 and J usage is TRBJ2-2, with D perhaps TRBD2 (5 bases). There are 14 residues in the CDR3. V was clipped by 3 bases and J by 7 bases, with 12 bases between them. The V gene's germline CDR1 is ENHRY and CDR2 SYGVKD. CDR3 amino acids: CAISESLRDGELFF. Here the CDR3 DNA reads TGTGCCATCAGTGAATCCCTTCGGGACGGGGAGCTGTTTTTT.

The chain is built from TRBV7-2 and TRBJ1-2; weak D call: TRBD1 (5 bases). The length of the CDR3 is 14 residues. Trimming took off 0 bases at V and 3 bases at J, with 8 bases between the two ends. Looked up from germline, CDR1 is SGHTA and CDR2 is FQGNSA. For the CDR3, the DNA is TGTGCCAGCAGCTTAGCTGACAGTTACTATGGCTACACCTTC. Encoded protein: CASSLADSYYGYTF. The full variable domain, its missing parts supplied by reference TRBV7-2 and TRBJ1-2, is GAGVSQSPSNKVTEKGKDVELRCDPISGHTALYWYRQSLGQGLEFLIYFQGNSAPDKSGLPSDRFSAERTGGSVSTLTIQRTQQEDSAVYLCASSLADSYYGYTFGSGTRLTVV.

The gene calls are TRBV9 and TRBJ1-1; D is unresolved. V gave up 4 bases and J gave up 3 bases, with 10 bases separating them. CDR1 is SGDLS and CDR2 is YYNGEE in the germline V gene. The CDR3 has 13 residues. As DNA, the CDR3 is TGTGCCAGCAGCCCCCGCGAACACACTGAAGCTTTCTTT. Its translation is CASSPREHTEAFF.

The chain recombines TRBV11-2 with TRBJ1-3; the D is unclear. This CDR3 spans 14 amino acids. Germline CDR1 is SGHAT and CDR2 is FQNNGV. Deletions cut 3 bases from V and 3 bases from J, with 9 bases between. The CDR3 nucleotides read TGTGCCAGCAGCTTTGGCAATTATGGAAACACCATATATTTT. Translation: CASSFGNYGNTIYF. Combining the CDR3 with reference TRBV11-2 and TRBJ1-3 gives the whole variable domain EAGVAQSPRYKIIEKRQSVAFWCNPISGHATLYWYQQILGQGPKLLIQFQNNGVVDDSQLPKDRFSAERLKGVDSTLKIQPAKLEDSAVYLCASSFGNYGNTIYFGEGSWLTVV.

J is TRBJ1-3 and V is TRBV28; possible D gene TRBD1, 5 bases. The CDR3 extends over 18 amino acids. Germline assignment: CDR1 MDHEN and CDR2 SYDVKM. The V end was cut by 3 bases, the J end by 1 base, with 19 bases between. CDR3 amino acids: CASSFQGSFPGSGNTIYF. The CDR3 bases are TGTGCCAGCAGTTTTCAGGGTTCATTTCCCGGTTCTGGAAACACCATATATTTT.

This clone was found a few times. This sample includes further DNA sequences coding for the same CDR3. The chain recombines TRBV5-1 with TRBJ2-7; TRBD1 agrees at 11 bases. CDR1 and CDR2 from the germline V gene are SGHRS and YFSETQ. The CDR3 length is 14 residues. Unmatched junction bases numbered 4, after V lost 4 bases and J lost 4 bases. The CDR3 DNA follows: TGCGCCAGCAGCCTGGGACAGGGGGGGTACGAGCAGTACTTC. It specifies CASSLGQGGYEQYF.

The chain couples TRBV7-9 to TRBJ1-3, with D perhaps matching TRBD1 (6 bases). The germline V gene has CDR1 SEHNR and CDR2 FQNEAQ (reference sequence). This CDR3 region has 19 residues. V was pared by 4 bases and J by 1 base, with 23 bases between. The CDR3 loop is CASSSPRGFGITSGNTIYF. In nucleotides, the CDR3 is TGTGCCAGCAGCTCACCCAGGGGTTTCGGTATTACGTCTGGAAACACCATATATTTT.

This sequence joins TRBV2 and TRBJ2-5, with 9 bases identical to TRBD1. The germline V gene has CDR1 SNHLY and CDR2 FYNNEI. V shed 3 bases and J 5 bases; nucleotides not matched to a gene: 7. The CDR3 extends over 15 amino acids. For the CDR3, the DNA is TGTGCCAGCAGTGATGGGACAGGGCGATGGGAGACCCAGTACTTC. Encoded protein: CASSDGTGRWETQYF. Supplemented by reference TRBV2 and TRBJ2-5, the full variable domain reads EPEVTQTPSHQVTQMGQEVILRCVPISNHLYFYWYRQILGQKVEFLVSFYNNEISEKSEIFDDQFSVERPDGSNFTLKIRSTKLEDSAMYFCASSDGTGRWETQYFGPGTRLLVL.

The table lists this clone with a few counts. The CDR3 region has the DNA TGTGCCAGCAGCTTTGCAGGGTCTGTCACTGAAGCTTTCTTT. Protein sequence: CASSFAGSVTEAFF. The chain couples TRBV11-1 to TRBJ1-1; D possibly corresponds to TRBD1 (5 bases). V dropped 3 bases and J dropped 4 bases, with 12 bases sitting between them. This CDR3 is 14 amino acids long. CDR1 is SGHAT, CDR2 FQDESV, per germline (reference sequence).

The rearrangement joins TRBV19 to TRBJ2-3, with 7 bases identical to TRBD1. With 3 bases clipped from V and 0 bases from J, the junction kept 0 bases outside the gene matches. The CDR3 is 14 amino acids. Germline V CDR1 and CDR2: LNHDA, SQIVND (reference sequence). The CDR3 DNA follows: TGTGCCAGTAGTATGGACAGGAGCACAGATACGCAGTATTTT. The encoded protein is CASSMDRSTDTQYF.

The J gene is TRBJ1-3, the V gene TRBV28; 7 positions agree with TRBD1. This CDR3 has 14 amino acids. Germline CDR1 reads MDHEN; CDR2 reads SYDVKM. The V segment lost 6 bases and the J segment 2 bases; nucleotides outside the gene matches: 4. The chain's CDR3 is CASSNRGPGNTIYF. The CDR3 region has the DNA TGTGCCAGCAGCAACAGGGGACCTGGAAACACCATATATTTT.

The chain is built from TRBV6-4 and TRBJ2-3; 10 bases are shared with TRBD1. The CDR3 runs to 15 residues. The V gene end was trimmed by 6 bases and the J gene end by 0 bases; junction bases not matched to a gene: 3. Germline V gives CDR1 MRHNA, CDR2 SNTAGT. The CDR3 region is CASSGQGVSTDTQYF. CDR3 nucleotides: TGTGCCAGCAGCGGACAGGGGGTGAGCACAGATACGCAGTATTTT.